Each of the 26 T cell receptor beta chains below was sequenced from the same sample in a study of tumor-infiltrating lymphocytes in primary liver carcinoma (dated by TCRdb to 2016 to 2017). Total RNA and DNA were co-extracted from around 20-30 mg of bulk tissue with the AllPrep DNA/RNA mini kit, without cell sorting. The sequencer was an Illumina HiSeq 2500. TCRbeta-specific cDNA was reverse-transcribed from approximately 500 ng total RNA using a constant-region primer and ProtoScript II reverse transcriptase. The TCRbeta libraries were prepared through three rounds of nested multiplex PCR following a slightly modified ARM-PCR procedure. Each of the first two PCR rounds ran for 10 cycles and used multiplex TRBV1-TRBV30 forward primers together with a Cbeta reverse primer. TCRdb reprocessing: public reads trimmed at Q25 with fastp, clones called with MiXCR, in-frame beta chains kept. Identical CDR3 proteins give one entry, which carries the most common genes and DNA. This sample is represented by some 46,000 distinct CDR3 sequences; 75% of them were singletons. The biggest ten clones account for around 40% of the sample.

The sample was tumor-adjacent normal liver tissue. The receptors shown here come from a woman aged 25 to 39 with primary liver carcinoma and hepatitis B virus infection.

This clonotype was detected ten times or more. This chain links TRBV5-6 with TRBJ2-7, with 10 bases aligning to TRBD1. The CDR3 loop spans 14 amino acids. The germline CDR1 and CDR2 sequences are SGHDT and YYEEEE. Trimming took 2 bases from V and 6 from J; bases not matched to a gene: 5. The CDR3 is CASSFGTGAFEQYF. CDR3 DNA sequence: TGTGCCAGCAGCTTTGGGACAGGGGCCTTCGAGCAGTACTTC.

Worth noting for this clonotype: Germline is not matched at one junction end, which may reflect a read error. V usage is TRBV5-1 and J usage is TRBJ2-1; tentative D call: TRBD2 (6 bases). Germline lookup yields CDR1 SGHRS and CDR2 YFSETQ. The CDR3 has 14 residues. The CDR3 nucleotides are TGCACCAGCGGTCGGGGGTCGGGTGAGACAGAGCAGTTCTTC. Translation gives CTSGRGSGETEQFF.

Comment on this clonotype: The CDR3 does not end in the conserved phenylalanine or tryptophan, so this is likely a read error. The rearrangement joins TRBV10-2 to TRBJ2-5, with D perhaps matching TRBD2 (6 bases). The CDR3 contains 13 residues. Germline values: CDR1 WSHSY, CDR2 SAAADI. The V end was cut by 4 bases, the J end by 5 bases, with 11 bases between. The CDR3 loop is CASSVVGRETQYL. The DNA for the CDR3 is TGCGCCAGCAGTGTGGTGGGGAGGGAGACCCAGTACTTA.

The rearrangement links TRBV4-1 to TRBJ1-2, with 10 bases fitting TRBD1. The CDR3 sequence is 18 residues long. V shed 4 bases, J shed 2 bases, and the junction held 13 bases outside the gene matches. Germline CDR1 MGHRA, CDR2 YSYEKL. The CDR3 is CASSPWDRGNGGNYGYTF. The CDR3 DNA reads TGCGCCAGCAGCCCGTGGGACAGGGGTAATGGGGGCAACTATGGCTACACCTTC.

As concerns this clonotype: At one end the junction does not follow the germline gene, possibly because of a read error. The rearrangement joins TRBV6-1 to TRBJ2-7; D remains ambiguous. Germline V CDR1 and CDR2: MNHNS, SASEGT. CDR3 length: 14 residues. The CDR3 loop is CTSSVGQDSYEQYF. CDR3 DNA: TGTACCAGCAGCGTAGGTCAGGACTCCTACGAGCAGTACTTC.

As concerns this clonotype: Compared with germline, one end of the junction differs, possibly owing to a read error. The chain employs TRBV4-1 and TRBJ2-1, with 13 bases matching TRBD2. CDR1 and CDR2 from the germline V gene are MGHRA and YSYEKL. The CDR3 sequence is 18 residues long. CDR3 loop: CPSSQGSTSGRVYNEQFF. CDR3 DNA: TGCCCCAGCAGCCAAGGCAGTACTAGCGGGAGGGTATACAATGAGCAATTCTTC.

In the case of this clonotype: This CDR3 fails to terminate in the conserved phenylalanine or tryptophan, so it likely reflects a read error. It is unclear where the CDR3 begins or ends on the DNA, so no DNA is shown, and the CDR3 is as TCRdb lists it. The J gene is TRBJ2-1, the V gene TRBV6-1; the D segment call TRBD1 is taken from the table without a DNA check. The germline gives CDR1 MNHNS, CDR2 SASEGT. The CDR3 is 16 residues long, ends included. This CDR3 is CASTLRGSGGGDEQFI.

This clonotype was detected many times. The CDR3 is CASSPGTSEAFF. As DNA, the CDR3 is TGTGCCAGCAGCCCAGGGACCAGTGAAGCTTTCTTT. The gene calls are TRBV7-3 and TRBJ1-1; maybe TRBD1 (5 bases). Germline V gene data show CDR1 as SGHTA and CDR2 as FQGTGA. The CDR3 length is 12 residues. Trimming removed 5 bases from V and 7 bases from J, with 11 bases in between. The full variable domain, rest sourced from reference TRBV7-3 and TRBJ1-1, is GAGVSQTPSNKVTEKGKYVELRCDPISGHTALYWYRQSLGQGPEFLIYFQGTGAADDSGLPNDRFFAVRPEGSVSTLKIQRTERGDSAVYLCASSPGTSEAFFGQGTRLTVV.

This clonotype has ten or more counts. The gene calls are TRBV7-9 and TRBJ2-1, with 10 bases aligning to TRBD2. Germline assignment: CDR1 SEHNR and CDR2 FQNEAQ (reference sequence). The CDR3 covers 17 residues. Losses at the gene ends were 1 base for V and 2 bases for J; bases not matched to a gene: 5. Here the CDR3 DNA reads TGTGCCAGCAGCTTAGTTTCTAGCGGGAGCCCCTACAATGAGCAGTTCTTC. It encodes CASSLVSSGSPYNEQFF.

Notes on this clonotype: The germline gene is not matched at one end of the junction; a read error may be the cause. The rearrangement links TRBV28 to TRBJ2-1; TRBD2 matches 10 bases. This CDR3 has 20 amino acids. CDR1 is MDHEN, CDR2 SYDVKM, per germline. The CDR3 sequence is CASSSPSSVLAGGSPDEQFF. As DNA, the CDR3 is TGCGCCAGCAGTTCTCCCTCTTCGGTTTTAGCGGGAGGCAGCCCCGATGAGCAGTTCTTC.

As for this clonotype: At one of its ends the junction is not consistent with the germline gene, which may arise from a read error. The chain recombines TRBV11-2 with TRBJ2-3; a weak D match, TRBD2 (6 bases). Germline-derived CDR1 and CDR2 are SGHAT and FQNNGV. The CDR3 covers 15 residues. The CDR3 DNA is TGTGCCAGCAGGTTAGGCGGGAAGGGCACAGATACGCAGTATTTT. Amino acid sequence: CASRLGGKGTDTQYF.

This clonotype was observed a single time. Lacking the conserved final phenylalanine or tryptophan, this CDR3 likely reflects a read error. No DNA is shown, since the ends of the CDR3 on it are uncertain; the CDR3 is the one TCRdb lists. The gene calls are TRBV11-2 and TRBJ1-1; no check of the table's D call, TRBD1, against the DNA was made. The CDR3 extends over 11 residues, inclusive of both ends. Germline CDR1 is SGHAT and CDR2 is FQNNGV. The CDR3 sequence: CASSPGTEALV.

This clonotype was counted at least ten times. The J gene is TRBJ2-1, the V gene TRBV4-3; TRBD2 aligns across 11 bases. CDR1 is LGHNA and CDR2 is YSLEER in the germline V gene. The CDR3 consists of 17 residues. Losses at the gene ends were 4 bases for V and 9 bases for J; bases not matched to a gene: 14. CDR3 nucleotides: TGCGCCAGCAGCCCGAATGGCGGGCTAGCGGGAGGAAGTGAGCAGTTCTTC. Translation: CASSPNGGLAGGSEQFF.

The rearrangement joins TRBV7-8 to TRBJ1-2; a weak D match, TRBD1 (5 bases). Deletions cut 0 bases from V and 9 bases from J, with 14 bases between. Germline loops: CDR1 SGHVS, CDR2 FQNEAQ. This CDR3 comprises 14 residues. The DNA for the CDR3 is TGTGCCAGCAGCTTAGCACAGGTAAGGCGGTGCTACACCTTC. It codes for CASSLAQVRRCYTF.

A remark on this clonotype: A much larger clone lies a single base off, so this may be a read error. The chain has TRBV4-1 and TRBJ1-1; D ambiguous. The CDR3 runs 14 residues. Germline loops: CDR1 MGHRA, CDR2 YSYEKL. CDR3: CASSPGRSNIEALF. CDR3 DNA: TGCGCCAGCAGCCCCGGACGCTCGAACATTGAAGCTCTCTTT.

Note on this clonotype: A junction boundary mismatches the germline segment, possibly from a read error. The chain is built from TRBV12-3 or TRBV12-4 and TRBJ2-2; maybe TRBD2 (5 bases). This CDR3 is built from 15 residues. The CDR3 coding sequence is TGTGTCAGGAGTTTAGTGGGAGTAGACACCGAGGAGCTGTTTTTT. Protein: CVRSLVGVDTEELFF.

To note about this clonotype: Its ends do not fully match the called genes, so a read error is possible. The chain links TRBV29-1 to TRBJ2-2; D remains unclear. The CDR3 covers 12 residues. Germline CDR1 reads SQVTM; CDR2 reads ANQGSEA. The CDR3 coding sequence is TGTATTGCTCGACGGAACACCGGGGAGCTGTTTTTT. Its translation is CIARRNTGELFF.

The chain uses TRBV4-1 and TRBJ2-3; possibly TRBD2 for D (5 bases). The CDR3 is 17 residues long. V lost 11 bases to trimming and J lost 5 bases, with 29 bases between them. Germline-derived CDR1 and CDR2 are MGHRA and YSYEKL. CDR3 coding DNA: TGCGCCTGCAACCAAGTCGTAACTACCAGCGGCGTAGATACGCAGTATTTT. Amino acids: CACNQVVTTSGVDTQYF.

On this clonotype: A much larger clone lies one base from this, so it may be a read error. The chain uses TRBV28 and TRBJ2-7, with a tentative D call TRBD2 (5 bases). The CDR3 totals 15 residues. V lost 8 bases to trimming and J lost 9 bases, with 26 bases between them. From germline, CDR1 is MDHEN and CDR2 SYDVKM. In DNA form, the CDR3 reads TGTGCCAGCGAAACGCCGACGGAAGGAGGCGGTGGGCAGTACTTC. Amino acid sequence: CASETPTEGGGGQYF.

Turning to this clonotype: A clone one base away is much larger, so this may be a read error. The V gene is TRBV29-1, the J gene TRBJ2-5; TRBD2 agrees at 7 bases. Germline CDR1 and CDR2: SQVTM and ANQGSEA. V shed 7 bases and J 7 bases; nucleotides not matched to a gene: 9. The CDR3 is made up of 12 amino acids. The CDR3 DNA is TGCAGCGGGGGGGAGGGCGGAGGGACCCAGTACTTC. It yields the protein CSGGEGGGTQYF.

The rearrangement uses TRBV9 and TRBJ2-5; D might be TRBD2 (6 bases). Per the germline V gene, CDR1 is SGDLS and CDR2 is YYNGEE. The CDR3 loop spans 15 amino acids. In DNA, the CDR3 is TGTGCGAGTAGCGTAGATGGACGGGGGAGAGAGACCCAGTACTTC. This codes for CASSVDGRGRETQYF.

J is TRBJ2-1 and V is TRBV5-4, with 8 bases aligning to TRBD2. J was trimmed by 5 bases and V by 5 bases; bases with no gene match: 6. Per the germline V gene, CDR1 is SGHNT and CDR2 is YYREEE (reference sequence). This CDR3 contains 14 residues. The chain's CDR3 is CASSSGGGNNEQFF. As DNA, the CDR3 is TGTGCCAGCAGTTCGGGCGGGGGGAACAATGAGCAGTTCTTC.

The V call is TRBV4-3, the J call TRBJ2-1, with TRBD2 matching over 13 bases. Germline V gives CDR1 LGHNA, CDR2 YSLEER. The CDR3 is 18 amino acids. With V trimmed by 6 bases and J by 7 bases, 15 bases remained unmatched. The CDR3 bases are TGCGCCAGCAGACTTGGCACTAGCGGGAGGGCCGAGGTGAATGAGCAGTTCTTC. This translates into CASRLGTSGRAEVNEQFF.

With respect to this clonotype: A much bigger clone sits one base away, suggesting this may be a read error. The chain is built from TRBV7-9 and TRBJ2-7; 8 bases are a match to TRBD1. With V trimmed by 4 bases and J by 1 base, 6 bases remained unmatched. Germline V gene lookup returns CDR1 SEHNR and CDR2 FQNEAQ (reference sequence). CDR3 length equals 15 residues. The CDR3 DNA reads as TGTGCCAGCAGCTCCTGGGACAGGTTATCCTACGAGCAGTACTTC. Translated, it gives CASSSWDRLSYEQYF.

With respect to this clonotype: An end of the junction differs from the germline gene, which may be a read error. This chain joins TRBV11-2 and TRBJ1-6; D gene ambiguous. Germline lookup yields CDR1 SGHAT and CDR2 FQNNGV. CDR3 size: 15 residues. Here the CDR3 DNA reads TGTGCCAGCAGCGACTCGCGAAGGGTCAGCCCATCCCTCCAGTTT. Amino acids: CASSDSRRVSPSLQF. Drawing the rest from reference TRBV11-2 and TRBJ1-6, the complete variable domain is EAGVAQSPRYKIIEKRQSVAFWCNPISGHATLYWYQQILGQGPKLLIQFQNNGVVDDSQLPKDRFSAERLKGVDSTLKIQPAKLEDSAVYLCASSDSRRVSPSLQFGNGTRLTVT.

About this clonotype: One end of the junction fails to match germline, which may point to a read error. J is TRBJ1-1 and V is TRBV7-9, with D perhaps TRBD1 (6 bases). Germline loops: CDR1 SEHNR, CDR2 FQNEAQ (reference sequence). The CDR3 is 14 amino acids. The CDR3 region is CASRRAGERVEAFF. Written as DNA, the CDR3 is TGTGCCAGCAGACGGGCAGGGGAGAGGGTTGAAGCCTTCTTT.